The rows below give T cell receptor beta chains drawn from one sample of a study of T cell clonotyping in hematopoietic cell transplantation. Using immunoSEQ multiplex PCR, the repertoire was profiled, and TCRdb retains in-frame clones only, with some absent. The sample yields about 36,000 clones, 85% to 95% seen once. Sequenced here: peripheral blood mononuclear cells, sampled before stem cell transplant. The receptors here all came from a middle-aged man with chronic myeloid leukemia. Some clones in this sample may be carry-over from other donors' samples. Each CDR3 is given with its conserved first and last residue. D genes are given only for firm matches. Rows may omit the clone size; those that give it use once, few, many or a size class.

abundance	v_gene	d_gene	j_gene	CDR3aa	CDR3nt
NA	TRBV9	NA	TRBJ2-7	CASSARGRDEQYF	TGTGCCAGCAGCGCGCGGGGGCGGGACGAGCAGTACTTC
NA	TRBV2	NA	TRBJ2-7	CASIEDSSYEQYF	TGTGCCAGCATAGAGGACAGTTCCTACGAGCAGTACTTC
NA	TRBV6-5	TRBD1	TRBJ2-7	CASSSPGTGVVEQYF	TGTGCCAGCAGTTCCCCCGGGACAGGGGTTGTCGAGCAGTACTTC
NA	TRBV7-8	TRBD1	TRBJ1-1	CASSSDRGLLSSTEAFF	TGTGCCAGCAGCTCGGACAGGGGGCTGTTATCGAGCACTGAAGCTTTCTTT
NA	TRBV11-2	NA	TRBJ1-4	CASSIGSTNEKLFF	TGTGCCAGCAGCATAGGATCAACTAATGAAAAACTGTTTTTT
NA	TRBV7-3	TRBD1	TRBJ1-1	CASSSTGVSTEAFF	TGTGCCAGCAGCTCGACAGGGGTTAGCACTGAAGCTTTCTTT
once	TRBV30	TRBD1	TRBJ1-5	CAWAGTADQPQHF	TGTGCCTGGGCCGGGACAGCAGATCAGCCCCAGCATTTT
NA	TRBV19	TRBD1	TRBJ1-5	CASSRLQGATDQPQHF	TGTGCCAGTAGTAGATTGCAGGGGGCAACCGATCAGCCCCAGCATTTT
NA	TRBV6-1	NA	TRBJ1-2	CASSEGGDGGYTF	TGTGCCAGCAGTGAAGGTGGGGACGGAGGCTACACCTTC
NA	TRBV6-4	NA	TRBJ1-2	CASSDEGGYGYTF	TGTGCCAGCAGTGACGAGGGTGGCTATGGCTACACCTTC
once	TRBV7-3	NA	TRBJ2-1	CASSLGGGGGGNEQFF	TGTGCCAGCAGCTTGGGAGGAGGGGGCGGAGGAAATGAGCAGTTCTTC
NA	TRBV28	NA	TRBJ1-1	CASSFDILRANTEAFF	TGTGCCAGCAGTTTTGATATCTTGCGGGCGAACACTGAAGCTTTCTTT
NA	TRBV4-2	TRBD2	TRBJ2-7	CASSRAGTSSHEQYF	TGTGCCAGCAGCCGCGCCGGGACTAGCTCCCACGAGCAGTACTTC
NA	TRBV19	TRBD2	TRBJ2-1	CASSSGGGEQFF	TGTGCCAGCAGTAGTGGGGGGGGTGAGCAGTTCTTC
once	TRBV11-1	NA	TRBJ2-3	CASSLRGANGDTQYF	TGTGCCAGCAGCTTGCGTGGGGCCAATGGGGATACGCAGTATTTT
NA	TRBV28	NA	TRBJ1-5	CASSLLGPGPETRPQPQHF	TGTGCCAGCAGTTTACTTGGGCCCGGACCCGAGACCCGACCTCAGCCCCAGCATTTT
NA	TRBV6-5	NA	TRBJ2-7	CASSYRGSVYEQYF	TGTGCCAGCAGTTACAGGGGTTCGGTTTACGAGCAGTACTTC
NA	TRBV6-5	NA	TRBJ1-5	CATAREAVNQPQHF	TGTGCCACCGCTCGGGAGGCCGTAAATCAGCCCCAGCATTTT
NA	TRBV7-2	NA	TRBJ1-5	CASSLQSLRRGNQPQHF	TGTGCCAGCAGCTTACAATCCCTGCGGAGGGGCAATCAGCCCCAGCATTTT
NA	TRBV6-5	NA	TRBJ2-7	CASSYSRGLTYEQYF	TGTGCCAGCAGTTACTCGAGGGGCCTGACCTACGAGCAGTACTTC
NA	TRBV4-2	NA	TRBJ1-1	CASSQDRETEAFF	TGTGCCAGCAGCCAAGACAGGGAAACTGAAGCTTTCTTT
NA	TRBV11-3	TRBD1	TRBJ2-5	CASILGQGGGETQYF	TGTGCCAGCATCTTGGGACAGGGGGGAGGAGAGACCCAGTACTTC